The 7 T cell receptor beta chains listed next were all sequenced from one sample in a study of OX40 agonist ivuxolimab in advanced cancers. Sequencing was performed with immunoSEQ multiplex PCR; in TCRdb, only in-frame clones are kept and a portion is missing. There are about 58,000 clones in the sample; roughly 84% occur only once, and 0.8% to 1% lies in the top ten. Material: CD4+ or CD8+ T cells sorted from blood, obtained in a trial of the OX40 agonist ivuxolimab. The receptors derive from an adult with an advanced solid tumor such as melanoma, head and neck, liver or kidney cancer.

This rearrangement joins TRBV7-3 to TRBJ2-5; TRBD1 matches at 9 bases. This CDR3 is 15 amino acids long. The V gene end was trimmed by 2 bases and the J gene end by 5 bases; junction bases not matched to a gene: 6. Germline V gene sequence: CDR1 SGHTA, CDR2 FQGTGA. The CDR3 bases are TGTGCCAGCAGCTTAGGGGACAGGGTAGGCGAGACCCAGTACTTC. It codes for CASSLGDRVGETQYF.

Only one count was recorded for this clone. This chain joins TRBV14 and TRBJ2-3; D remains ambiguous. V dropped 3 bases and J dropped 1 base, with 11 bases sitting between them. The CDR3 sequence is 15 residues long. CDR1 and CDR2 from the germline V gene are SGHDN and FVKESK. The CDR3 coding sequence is TGTGCCAGCAGCCAGGGCTCCCTTCGCACAGATACGCAGTATTTT. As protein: CASSQGSLRTDTQYF.

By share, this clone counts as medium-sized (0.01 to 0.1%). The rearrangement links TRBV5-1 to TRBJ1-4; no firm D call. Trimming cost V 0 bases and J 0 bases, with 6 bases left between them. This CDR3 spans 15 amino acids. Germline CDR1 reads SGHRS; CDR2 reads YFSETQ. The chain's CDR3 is CASSLGPSTNEKLFF. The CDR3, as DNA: TGCGCCAGCAGCTTGGGGCCCTCAACTAATGAAAAACTGTTTTTT.

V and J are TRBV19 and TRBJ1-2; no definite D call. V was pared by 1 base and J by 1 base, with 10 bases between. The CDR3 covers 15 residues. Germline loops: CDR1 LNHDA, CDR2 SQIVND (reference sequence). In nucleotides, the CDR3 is TGTGCCAGTAGTATAGGAGTGACCTTTAACTATGGCTACACCTTC. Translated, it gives CASSIGVTFNYGYTF.

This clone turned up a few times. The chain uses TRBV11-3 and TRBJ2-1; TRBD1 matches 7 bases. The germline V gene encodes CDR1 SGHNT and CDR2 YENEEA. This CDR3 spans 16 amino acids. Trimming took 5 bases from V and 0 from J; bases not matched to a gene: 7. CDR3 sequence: CASSPQGQSSYNEQFF. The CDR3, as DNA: TGTGCCAGCAGCCCCCAGGGACAGAGCTCCTACAATGAGCAGTTCTTC.

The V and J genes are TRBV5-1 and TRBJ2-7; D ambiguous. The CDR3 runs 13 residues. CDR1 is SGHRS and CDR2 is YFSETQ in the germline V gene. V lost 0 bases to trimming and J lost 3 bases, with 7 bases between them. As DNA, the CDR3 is TGCGCCAGCAGCTTGGGGGCAGGCTACGAGCAGTACTTC. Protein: CASSLGAGYEQYF. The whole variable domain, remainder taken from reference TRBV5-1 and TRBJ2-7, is KAGVTQTPRYLIKTRGQQVTLSCSPISGHRSVSWYQQTPGQGLQFLFEYFSETQRNKGNFPGRFSGRQFSNSRSEMNVSTLELGDSALYLCASSLGAGYEQYFGPGTRLTVT.

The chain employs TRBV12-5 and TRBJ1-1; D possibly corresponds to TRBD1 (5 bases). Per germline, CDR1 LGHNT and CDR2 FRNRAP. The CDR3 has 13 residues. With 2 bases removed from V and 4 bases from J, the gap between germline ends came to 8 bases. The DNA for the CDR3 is TGTGCTAGTGGTTTGTCGGGGGGCACTGAAGCTTTCTTT. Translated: CASGLSGGTEAFF.